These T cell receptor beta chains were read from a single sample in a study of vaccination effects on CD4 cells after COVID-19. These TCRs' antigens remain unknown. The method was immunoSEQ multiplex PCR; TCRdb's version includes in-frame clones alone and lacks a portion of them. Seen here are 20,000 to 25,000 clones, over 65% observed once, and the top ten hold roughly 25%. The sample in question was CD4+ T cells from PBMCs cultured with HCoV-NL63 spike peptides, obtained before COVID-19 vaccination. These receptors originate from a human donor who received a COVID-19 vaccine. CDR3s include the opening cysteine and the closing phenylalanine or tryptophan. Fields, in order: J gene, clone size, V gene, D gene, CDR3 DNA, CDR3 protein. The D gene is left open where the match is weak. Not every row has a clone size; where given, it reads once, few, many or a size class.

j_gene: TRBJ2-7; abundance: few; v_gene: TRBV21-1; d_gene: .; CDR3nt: TGTGCCAGCAGCAATAATGGGAAGTACTTC; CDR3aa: CASSNNGKYF
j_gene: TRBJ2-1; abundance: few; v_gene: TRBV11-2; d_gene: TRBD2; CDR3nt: TGTGCCAGCAGCTTAGTGAGCGGGAGGGGCAATGAGCAGTTCTTC; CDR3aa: CASSLVSGRGNEQFF
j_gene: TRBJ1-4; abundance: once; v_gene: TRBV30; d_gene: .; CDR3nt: TGTGCCTGGAGCGACCAAAAACTGTTTTTT; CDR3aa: CAWSDQKLFF
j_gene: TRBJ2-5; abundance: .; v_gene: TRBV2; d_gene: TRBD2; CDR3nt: TGTGCCAGCAGTGCCGGGGGGGGAGGAGGGGTGGAGACCCAGTACTTC; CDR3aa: CASSAGGGGGVETQYF
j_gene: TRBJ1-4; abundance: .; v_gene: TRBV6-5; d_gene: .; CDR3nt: TGTGCCAGCAGTTACTCCGGACTGGGTGAAAAACTGTTTTTT; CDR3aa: CASSYSGLGEKLFF
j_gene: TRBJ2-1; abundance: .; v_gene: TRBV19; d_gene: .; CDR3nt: TGTGCAACCGAGAGTGGACACGGGTACAATGAGCAGTTCTTC; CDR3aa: CATESGHGYNEQFF
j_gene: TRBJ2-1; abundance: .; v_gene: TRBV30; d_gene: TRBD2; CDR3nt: TGTGCCTTCGGACTAGCGGGAGGGAGGGGATACAATGAGCAGTTCTTC; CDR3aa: CAFGLAGGRGYNEQFF
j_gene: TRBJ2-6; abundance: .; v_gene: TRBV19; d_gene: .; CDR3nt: TGTGCCAGTAGTCCCCAAGGGGCCAACGTCCTGACTTTC; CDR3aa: CASSPQGANVLTF
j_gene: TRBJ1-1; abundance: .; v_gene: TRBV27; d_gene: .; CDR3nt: TGTGCCAGCAGTTTAAGGGGTCGGTGGACTGAAGCTTTCTTT; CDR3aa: CASSLRGRWTEAFF
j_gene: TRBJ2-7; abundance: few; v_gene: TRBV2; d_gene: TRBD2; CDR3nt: TGTGCCAGCCTTAGCGGGTCCTCCTACGAGCAGTACTTC; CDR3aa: CASLSGSSYEQYF
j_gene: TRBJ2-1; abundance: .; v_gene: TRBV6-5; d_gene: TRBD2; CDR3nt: TGTGCCAGCAGGAGCGGGGGGGGAGACAATGAGCAGTTCTTC; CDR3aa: CASRSGGGDNEQFF
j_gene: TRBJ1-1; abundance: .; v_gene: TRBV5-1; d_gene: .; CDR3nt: TGCGCCAGCACGGGATCCATAGTTACTGAAGCTTTCTTT; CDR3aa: CASTGSIVTEAFF
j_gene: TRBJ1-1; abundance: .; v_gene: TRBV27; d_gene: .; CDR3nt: TGTGCCAGCAGCCCCACGGCTGGCCGTACGGCTTTCTTT; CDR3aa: CASSPTAGRTAFF
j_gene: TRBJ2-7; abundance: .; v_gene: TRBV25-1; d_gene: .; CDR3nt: TGTGCCAGCAGTGAATGGAAGGGCGGTAGCTCCTACGAGCAGTACTTC; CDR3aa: CASSEWKGGSSYEQYF
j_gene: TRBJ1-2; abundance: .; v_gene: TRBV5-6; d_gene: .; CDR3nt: TGTGCCAGCAGCATGAACTATGGCTACACCTTC; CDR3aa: CASSMNYGYTF
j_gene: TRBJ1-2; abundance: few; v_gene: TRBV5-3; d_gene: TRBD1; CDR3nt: TGTGCCAGAAGCTTGGCGGGACAGGGAGCTAACTATGGCTACACCTTC; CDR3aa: CARSLAGQGANYGYTF
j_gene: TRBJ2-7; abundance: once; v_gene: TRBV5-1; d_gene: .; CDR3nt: TGCGCCAGCAGCTTGGAGTCTGCCTACGAGCAGTACTTC; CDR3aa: CASSLESAYEQYF
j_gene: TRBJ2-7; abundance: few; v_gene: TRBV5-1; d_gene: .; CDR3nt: TGCGCCAGCAGCTCCCCCACTGTTTACGAGCAGTACTTC; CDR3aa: CASSSPTVYEQYF
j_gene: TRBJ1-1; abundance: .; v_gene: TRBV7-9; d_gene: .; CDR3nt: TGTGCCAGCAGCTTTTTGGGACACGGCAGTGAAGCTTTCTTT; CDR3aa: CASSFLGHGSEAFF
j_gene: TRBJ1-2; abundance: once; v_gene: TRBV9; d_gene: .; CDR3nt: TGTGCCAGCAGCGTAAGTCCCCTAACAGACCTCTATGGCTACACCTTC; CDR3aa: CASSVSPLTDLYGYTF
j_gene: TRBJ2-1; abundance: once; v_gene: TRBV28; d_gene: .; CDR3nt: TGTGCCAGCTTACCTACCTTCGTCGGTGAGCAGTTCTTC; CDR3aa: CASLPTFVGEQFF
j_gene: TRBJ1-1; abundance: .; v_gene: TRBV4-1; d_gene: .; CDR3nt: TGCGCCAGCAGCCTCCCACCACAGGGAGGCACTCTGGACACTGAAGCTTTCTTT; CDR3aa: CASSLPPQGGTLDTEAFF
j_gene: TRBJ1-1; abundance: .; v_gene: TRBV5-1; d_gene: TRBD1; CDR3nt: TGCGCCAGCAGCTTCGCGGGACGGGACAGGCAGAACACTGAAGCTTTCTTT; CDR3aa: CASSFAGRDRQNTEAFF
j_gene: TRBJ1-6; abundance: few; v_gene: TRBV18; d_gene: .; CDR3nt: TGTGCCAGCTCACCTGGGACGGGCAATTCACCCCTCCACTTT; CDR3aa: CASSPGTGNSPLHF
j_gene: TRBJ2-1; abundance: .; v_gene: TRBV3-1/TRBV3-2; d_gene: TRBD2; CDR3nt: TGTGCCAGCAGCTACGCGGGAGGTTCGATGAATGAGCAGTTCTTC; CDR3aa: CASSYAGGSMNEQFF
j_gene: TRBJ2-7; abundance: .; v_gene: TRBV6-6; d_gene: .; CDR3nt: TGTGCCAGCAGTCCGGCTACTGGGCACGAGCAGTACTTC; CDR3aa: CASSPATGHEQYF
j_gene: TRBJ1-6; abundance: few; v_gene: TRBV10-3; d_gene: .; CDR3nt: TGTGCCATCAGTGGACAGGAGGGGATCCGTAATTCACCCCTCCACTTT; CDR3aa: CAISGQEGIRNSPLHF
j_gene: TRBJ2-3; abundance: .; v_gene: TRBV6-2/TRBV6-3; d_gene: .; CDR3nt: TGTGCCAGCAGTCCCACTAGGGATACGCAGTATTTT; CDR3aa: CASSPTRDTQYF
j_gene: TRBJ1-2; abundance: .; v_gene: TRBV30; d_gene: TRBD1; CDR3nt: TGTGCCTGGAGACGACAGGGGGAATGGGCTAACTATGGCTACACCTTC; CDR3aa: CAWRRQGEWANYGYTF
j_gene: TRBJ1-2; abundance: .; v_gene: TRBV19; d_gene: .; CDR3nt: TGTGCCAGTAGTATTGTCAGTGCGGGGATCTATGGCTACACCTTC; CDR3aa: CASSIVSAGIYGYTF
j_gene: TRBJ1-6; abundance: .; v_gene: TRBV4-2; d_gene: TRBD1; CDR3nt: TGTGCCAGCAGCCAGACGGGACAGAACAATAATTCACCCCTCCACTTT; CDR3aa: CASSQTGQNNNSPLHF
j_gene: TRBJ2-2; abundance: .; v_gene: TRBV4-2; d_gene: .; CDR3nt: TGTGCCAGCAGCCAAGAGCACAGGGCTAGCGGTCTTTTATCAACCGGGGAGCTGTTTTTT; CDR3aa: CASSQEHRASGLLSTGELFF
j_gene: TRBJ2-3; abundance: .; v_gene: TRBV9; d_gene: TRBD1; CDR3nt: TGTGCCAGCAGCGTATGTCCCTCTCGTTTTCCAGGGGGCTTTGGCACAGATACGCAGTATTTT; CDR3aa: CASSVCPSRFPGGFGTDTQYF
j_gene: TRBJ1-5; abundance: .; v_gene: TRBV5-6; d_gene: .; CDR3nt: TGTGCCAGCAGCTTGGGGATGGGGGGCAATCAGCCCCAGCATTTT; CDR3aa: CASSLGMGGNQPQHF
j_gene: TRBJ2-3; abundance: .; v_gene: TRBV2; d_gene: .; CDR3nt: TGTGCCACCATACTTTGGGAAGAAGATACGCAGTATTTT; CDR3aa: CATILWEEDTQYF
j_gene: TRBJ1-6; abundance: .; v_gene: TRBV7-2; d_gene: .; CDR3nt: TGTGCCAGCAGCTACCGGGACCGGGGTTCACCCCTCCACTTT; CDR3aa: CASSYRDRGSPLHF
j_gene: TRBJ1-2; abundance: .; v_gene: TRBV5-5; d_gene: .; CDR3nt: TGTGCCAGCAGCTTGGGGTCGCAGCGAGGGGGTTTCGGCTATGGCTACACCTTC; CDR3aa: CASSLGSQRGGFGYGYTF
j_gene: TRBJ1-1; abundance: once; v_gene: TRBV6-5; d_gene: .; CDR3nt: TGTGCCAGCAGTCGCCTGGTCCCGAACACTGAAGCTTTCTTT; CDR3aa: CASSRLVPNTEAFF
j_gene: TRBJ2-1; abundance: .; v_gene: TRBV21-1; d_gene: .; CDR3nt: TGTGCCAGCTCACAACAGGGGGCACTCAATGAGCAGTTCTTC; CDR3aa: CASSQQGALNEQFF
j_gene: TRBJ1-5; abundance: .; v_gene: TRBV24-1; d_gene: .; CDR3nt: TGTGCCACCCAAGGCGGTGGCAATCAGCCCCAGCATTTT; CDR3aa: CATQGGGNQPQHF
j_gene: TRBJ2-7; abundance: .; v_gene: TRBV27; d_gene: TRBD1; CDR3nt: TGTGCCAGCAGACACAGGGGTATGGCCTCCTACGAGCAGTACTTC; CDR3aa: CASRHRGMASYEQYF
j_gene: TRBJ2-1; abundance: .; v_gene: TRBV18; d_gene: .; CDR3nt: TGTGCCAGCTCACCAGGGCAGTACAATGAGCAGTTCTTC; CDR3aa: CASSPGQYNEQFF
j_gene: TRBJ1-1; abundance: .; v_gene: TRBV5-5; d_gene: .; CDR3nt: TGTGCCAGCAGCTTGGCGGCCATGGTAGGTGCCACTGAAGCTTTCTTT; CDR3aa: CASSLAAMVGATEAFF
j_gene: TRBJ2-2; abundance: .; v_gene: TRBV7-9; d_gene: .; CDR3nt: TGTGCCAGCAGCTTGATGACGAGCAACGGGGAGCTGTTTTTT; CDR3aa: CASSLMTSNGELFF
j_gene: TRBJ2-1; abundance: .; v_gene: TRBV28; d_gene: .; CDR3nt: TGTGCCAGCACCCTTGGGGGGAGGACAGCCTACAATGAGCAGTTCTTC; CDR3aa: CASTLGGRTAYNEQFF
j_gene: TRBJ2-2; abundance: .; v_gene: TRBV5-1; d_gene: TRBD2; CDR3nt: TGCGCCAGCAGCTTGGCGGCTAGCGGGAGCTCCGGGGAGCTGTTTTTT; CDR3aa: CASSLAASGSSGELFF
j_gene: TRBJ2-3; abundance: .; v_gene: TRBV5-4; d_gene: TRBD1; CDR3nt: TGTGCCAGCAGTACCGGGACAGCCCGCACAGATACGCAGTATTTT; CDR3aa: CASSTGTARTDTQYF
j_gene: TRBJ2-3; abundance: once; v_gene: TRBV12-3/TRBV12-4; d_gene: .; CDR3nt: TGTGCCAGCAGTCGGACAGATACGCAGTATTTT; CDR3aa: CASSRTDTQYF
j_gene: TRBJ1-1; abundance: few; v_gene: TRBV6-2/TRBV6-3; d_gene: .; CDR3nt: TGTGCCAGCAGTTCTCCCTGGGGCGGGATGAACACTGAAGCTTTCTTT; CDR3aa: CASSSPWGGMNTEAFF
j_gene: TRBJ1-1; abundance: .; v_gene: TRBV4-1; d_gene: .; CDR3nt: TGCGCCAGCAGACATAACGGACAGTACACTGAAGCTTTCTTT; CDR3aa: CASRHNGQYTEAFF
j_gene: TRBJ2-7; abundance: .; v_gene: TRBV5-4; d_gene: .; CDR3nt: TGTGCCAGCAGCTTGGCACGGGTATTGGGCGAGCAGTACTTC; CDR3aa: CASSLARVLGEQYF
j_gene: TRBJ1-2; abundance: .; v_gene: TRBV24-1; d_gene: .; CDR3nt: TGTGCCACCAGTATAAGACTGACCTCCACCGACTTTTATGGCTACACCTTC; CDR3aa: CATSIRLTSTDFYGYTF
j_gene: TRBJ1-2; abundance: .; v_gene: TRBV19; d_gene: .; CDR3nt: TGTGCCACTTTCCTCGGCTACACCTTC; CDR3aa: CATFLGYTF
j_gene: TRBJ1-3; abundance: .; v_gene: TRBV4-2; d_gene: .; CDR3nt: TGTGCCAGCAGCCAAGTAGAGGGGCTTGGAAACACCATATATTTT; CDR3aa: CASSQVEGLGNTIYF